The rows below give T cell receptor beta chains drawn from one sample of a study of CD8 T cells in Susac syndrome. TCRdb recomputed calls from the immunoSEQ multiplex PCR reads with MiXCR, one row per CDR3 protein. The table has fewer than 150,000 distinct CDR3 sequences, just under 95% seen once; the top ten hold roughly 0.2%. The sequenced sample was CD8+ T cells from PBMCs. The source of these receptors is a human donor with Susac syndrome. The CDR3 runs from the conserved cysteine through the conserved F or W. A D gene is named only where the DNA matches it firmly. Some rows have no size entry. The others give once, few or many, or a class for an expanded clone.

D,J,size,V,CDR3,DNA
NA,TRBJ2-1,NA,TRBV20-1,CSARSNEQFF,TGCAGTGCTAGGTCTAATGAGCAGTTCTTC
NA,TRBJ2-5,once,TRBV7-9,CASSQTEYQETQYF,TGTGCCAGCAGCCAGACAGAGTACCAAGAGACCCAGTACTTC
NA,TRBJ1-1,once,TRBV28,CASALGSTEAFF,TGTGCCAGTGCACTGGGTAGCACTGAAGCTTTCTTT
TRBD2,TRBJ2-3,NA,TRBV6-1,CASSSALAGEEDF,TGTGCCAGCAGTTCAGCTCTAGCGGGAGAAGAGGATTTT
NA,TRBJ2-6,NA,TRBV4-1,CASSQYSGANVLTF,TGCGCCAGCAGCCAGTACTCTGGGGCCAACGTCCTGACTTTC
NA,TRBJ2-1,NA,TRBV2,CASSGAESSYNEQFF,TGTGCCAGCAGTGGGGCAGAAAGCTCCTACAATGAGCAGTTCTTC
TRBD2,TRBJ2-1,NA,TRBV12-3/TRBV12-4,CASSYHGLVKVGSYNEQFF,TGTGCCAGCAGTTACCATGGACTAGTGAAGGTAGGCTCCTACAATGAGCAGTTCTTC
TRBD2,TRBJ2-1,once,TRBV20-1,CSARKRDSLYNEQFF,TGCAGTGCTCGAAAGCGGGACTCCCTATACAATGAGCAGTTCTTC
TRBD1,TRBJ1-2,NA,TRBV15,CATSRDQDRANYGYTF,TGTGCCACCAGCAGAGACCAGGACAGGGCTAACTATGGCTACACCTTC
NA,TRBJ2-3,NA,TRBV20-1,CSARADADTQYF,TGCAGTGCTAGAGCTGACGCAGATACGCAGTATTTT
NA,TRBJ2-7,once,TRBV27,CASSKTATYEQYF,TGTGCCAGCAGTAAGACGGCCACCTACGAGCAGTACTTC
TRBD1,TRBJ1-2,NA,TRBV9,CASSAASGQGEGYTF,TGTGCCAGCAGCGCCGCCTCCGGACAGGGTGAGGGCTACACCTTC
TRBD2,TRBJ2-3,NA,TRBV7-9,CASSLYSTSGTDTQYF,TGTGCCAGCAGCCTATATTCGACTAGCGGCACAGATACGCAGTATTTT
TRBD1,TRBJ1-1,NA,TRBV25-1,CASSARTGRQAFF,TGTGCCAGCAGTGCCAGGACAGGGCGGCAAGCTTTCTTT
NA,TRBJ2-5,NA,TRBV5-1,CASSLSHRSYRFQETQYF,TGCGCCAGCAGCTTGTCCCATCGATCGTACAGATTCCAAGAGACCCAGTACTTC
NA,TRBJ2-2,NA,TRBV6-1,CASISTLGNTGELFF,TGTGCCAGCATTTCCACCCTCGGTAACACCGGGGAGCTGTTTTTT
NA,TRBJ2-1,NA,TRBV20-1,CSASVVGGQGGEQFF,TGCAGTGCTAGCGTGGTCGGGGGGCAGGGAGGGGAGCAGTTCTTC
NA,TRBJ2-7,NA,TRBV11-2,CASSWTSSYEQYF,TGTGCCAGCAGCTGGACCAGCTCCTACGAGCAGTACTTC
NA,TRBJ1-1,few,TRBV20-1,CSVSMNTEAFF,TGCAGTGTGTCTATGAACACTGAAGCTTTCTTT
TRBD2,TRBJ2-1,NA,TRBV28,CASSFPQERETEEQFF,TGTGCCAGCAGTTTTCCCCAGGAGCGGGAGACAGAAGAGCAGTTCTTC
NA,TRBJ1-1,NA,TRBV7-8,CASSFRAGLMNTEAFF,TGTGCCAGCAGCTTCCGAGCAGGATTGATGAACACTGAAGCTTTCTTT
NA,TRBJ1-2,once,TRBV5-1,CASSAGPNYGYTF,TGCGCCAGCAGCGCCGGGCCGAACTATGGCTACACCTTC
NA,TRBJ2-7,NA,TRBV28,CASTTVTETYEQYF,TGTGCCAGCACCACAGTGACAGAAACCTACGAGCAGTACTTC
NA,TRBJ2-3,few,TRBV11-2,CASSLGLGTDTQYF,TGTGCCAGCAGCCTAGGCCTGGGCACAGATACGCAGTATTTT
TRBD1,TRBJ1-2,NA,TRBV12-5,CASGFPGQAPGYTF,TGTGCTAGTGGTTTCCCTGGACAGGCTCCTGGCTACACCTTC
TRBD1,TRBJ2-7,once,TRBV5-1,CASSFRQGSSYEQYF,TGCGCCAGCAGCTTCAGACAGGGGAGCTCCTACGAGCAGTACTTC
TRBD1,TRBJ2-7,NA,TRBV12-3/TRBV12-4,CASSFTTGAYEQYF,TGTGCCAGCAGTTTCACGACAGGGGCCTACGAGCAGTACTTC
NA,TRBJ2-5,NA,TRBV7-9,CASSLGPEGETQYF,TGTGCCAGCAGCTTGGGCCCCGAAGGAGAGACCCAGTACTTC
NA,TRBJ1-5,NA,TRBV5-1,CASSLGTGADDQPQHF,TGCGCCAGCAGCTTGGGCACGGGGGCGGACGATCAGCCCCAGCATTTT
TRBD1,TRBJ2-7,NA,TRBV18,CASSPHRDRGPYEQYF,TGTGCCAGCTCACCACACCGGGACAGGGGGCCCTACGAGCAGTACTTC
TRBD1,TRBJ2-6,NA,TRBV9,CASSVDRDSSGANVLTF,TGTGCCAGCAGCGTCGACAGGGATAGCTCTGGGGCCAACGTCCTGACTTTC
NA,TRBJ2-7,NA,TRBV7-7,CASSWTASSEQYF,TGTGCTAGCAGCTGGACAGCGTCGAGCGAGCAGTACTTC
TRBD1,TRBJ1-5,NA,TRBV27,CASLQGAPSNQPQHF,TGTGCCAGCCTCCAGGGGGCCCCTAGCAATCAGCCCCAGCATTTT
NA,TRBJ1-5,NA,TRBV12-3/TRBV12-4,CASSSEGGQPQHF,TGTGCCAGCAGCTCCGAGGGTGGTCAGCCCCAGCATTTT
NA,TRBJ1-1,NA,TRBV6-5,CASIDSTEAFF,TGTGCCAGCATCGACAGCACTGAAGCTTTCTTT
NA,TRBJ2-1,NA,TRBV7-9,CASRGLPDEQFF,TGTGCCAGCAGAGGTCTCCCAGATGAGCAGTTCTTC
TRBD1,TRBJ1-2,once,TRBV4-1,CASSQREGGQGYGYTF,TGCGCCAGCAGCCAAAGAGAGGGGGGACAGGGGTATGGCTACACCTTC